This passage covers 2 T cell receptor beta chains from one sample sequenced in a study of T cells after yellow fever vaccination. One entry per CDR3 protein, called by TCRdb with MiXCR from the 5' RACE reads. Of some 320,000 distinct CDR3 sequences detected, less than 9.5% appear once; the ten largest clones hold over 3%. The material was CD4+ T cells sorted from PBMCs, obtained 5 days after the yellow fever booster vaccination. These receptors all come from a man between 18 and 35 years old who received the YFV17D yellow fever vaccine.

This clonotype has just a few counts. The chain is built from TRBV20-1 and TRBJ1-5; no firm D call. Germline loops: CDR1 DFQATT, CDR2 SNEGSKA (reference sequence). Deletions cut 3 bases from V and 7 bases from J, with 13 bases between. This CDR3 region has 13 residues. The CDR3 DNA sequence: TGCAGTGCTAGGGGCGGAGCAAAGCAGCCCCAGCATTTT. This encodes CSARGGAKQPQHF.

This clonotype has at least ten counts. The chain links TRBV12-3 or TRBV12-4 to TRBJ2-3, with D possibly matching TRBD1 (5 bases). The CDR3 contains 12 residues. Trimming removed 2 bases from V and 6 bases from J, with 6 bases in between. Here the CDR3 reads CASSLKGDTQYF. In nucleotides, the CDR3 is TGTGCCAGCAGTTTAAAGGGGGATACGCAGTATTTT.